Listed below are T cell receptor beta chains from one sample, sequenced in a study of blood T cells in healthy people across ages. TCRdb reprocessed the 5' RACE reads via MiXCR and lists one record per CDR3 protein. The sample gives about 1 million distinct CDR3 sequences, 35% to 50% of which show up once; 18% is in the top ten. Sequencing used blood. All receptors derive from an older woman in good health. CDR3s include the opening cysteine and the closing phenylalanine or tryptophan.

V	J	CDR3
TRBV19	TRBJ2-3	CASSPLQAPTDTQYF
TRBV5-5	NA	CASSSIKGPGYYEQYF
TRBV29-1	TRBJ1-1	CSVHRNTEAFF
TRBV29-1	TRBJ2-7	CSVGRTYEQYF
TRBV7-6	TRBJ2-6	CASRPVRGVGANVLTF
TRBV20-1	TRBJ2-1	CSASPGTGEQFF
TRBV9	TRBJ2-7	CASSVTGNSYEQYF
TRBV6-6	NA	CASTRTGREQYF
TRBV7-8	NA	CASSQEGQVDGETQYF
TRBV14	NA	CASSQRVTVYEQYF
TRBV21-1	TRBJ2-4	CASSFSGVAKNIQYF
TRBV28	TRBJ1-6	CASRHQRDSYNSPLHF
TRBV29-1	TRBJ2-2	CSANRAGELFF
TRBV27	TRBJ2-1	CASSSWIGAGKGYEQFF
TRBV11-2	TRBJ2-7	CASSLDSGAGSYEQYF
TRBV3-1	TRBJ2-1	CASSRTSGRVGNEQFF
TRBV7-2	TRBJ2-7	CASSLETGINEQYF
TRBV15	TRBJ2-3	CATSMTRGTKVTDTQYF
TRBV6-5	TRBJ2-5	CASRQTGTTVQETQYF
TRBV5-1	NA	CASRLGPGTGYEQYF
TRBV29-1	TRBJ1-4	CSVGGRQGEKLFF
TRBV20-1	TRBJ2-5	CSARAPGRERGETQYF
TRBV27	NA	CASSFPGNEQYF
TRBV6-2/TRBV6-3	TRBJ2-1	CASSPVLAGGVYEQFF
TRBV6-2/TRBV6-3	TRBJ2-7	CASSYAGLAYEQYF
TRBV12-3/TRBV12-4	TRBJ2-1	CASSPLVGPEGERFF
TRBV20-1	TRBJ2-1	CSVRGLAGEQFF
TRBV11-2	TRBJ2-3	CASSLRRTNTDTQYF
TRBV27	TRBJ1-4	CASRPGQGANEKLFF
TRBV7-9	TRBJ2-1	CASSPRTDYFDEQFF
TRBV6-2/TRBV6-3	TRBJ2-3	CASSYLLTGGQDTQYF
TRBV6-2/TRBV6-3	TRBJ2-7	CASSPPTGYPSYEQYF
TRBV4-1	TRBJ2-5	CASSQERRLADTREQYF
TRBV10-3	TRBJ1-1	CATGSHPLNTEAFF
TRBV15	TRBJ2-5	CATYRQGARETQYF
TRBV7-9	TRBJ2-3	CASSLAPGGTDTQYF
TRBV10-3	TRBJ2-5	CAIGGSETQYF
TRBV10-1	TRBJ2-1	CASSGPIVGAGAANEQFF
TRBV30	TRBJ1-2	CAWTARMDYGYTF
TRBV20-1	TRBJ2-5	CSARPRQETQYF
TRBV7-2	TRBJ2-7	CASSLTIDLHNEQYF
TRBV5-6	TRBJ2-3	CASSPGGTGGDTQYF
TRBV29-1	TRBJ2-1	CSVGRTGVNEQFF
TRBV28	TRBJ1-5	CASSPTDRGISNQPQHF
TRBV9	NA	CASSVGLGGNYEQYF
TRBV18	TRBJ1-1	CASSPSYGDMNTEAFF
TRBV28	TRBJ2-7	CASSTRTGRRSYEQYF
TRBV4-1	TRBJ2-5	CASSPGGPQETQYF
TRBV27	TRBJ1-1	CASSPPDREVTEAFF
TRBV27	TRBJ2-7	CASGQTSRRGYEQYF
TRBV27	TRBJ2-1	CASSLQRVHDGEQFF
TRBV11-2	TRBJ2-6	CASSLDLTIAGANVLTF